The 19 T cell receptor beta chains listed next were all sequenced from one sample in a study of T cell responses to AZD1222 COVID-19 vaccine (dated by TCRdb to the early 2020s). The time point label, as the study defines it: baseline before first vaccination. Libraries came from the immunoSEQ multiplex PCR assay. The table was pulled from immuneACCESS by TCRdb, which kept in-frame rearrangements only. Such tables lose some clones; where checked, under half of the loss comes from unresolved V genes, and the rest has no known cause. Across this sample there are approximately 100,000 clones, with about 88% seen only once. Of the sample, approximately 17% is held by the ten largest clones. The source material was peripheral blood, sampled on day 0 of AZD1222 vaccination. The receptors shown here come from an adult in good health.

The chain uses TRBV7-3 and TRBJ2-1; 12 bases are shared with TRBD2. The ends lost 2 bases at V and 4 bases at J; junction bases unmatched: 12. CDR1 and CDR2 (germline): SGHTA, FQGTGA. The CDR3 covers 19 residues. CDR3 amino acids: CASSLRPSASGRGYNEQFF. CDR3 sequence (DNA): TGTGCCAGCAGCTTACGTCCCTCGGCTAGCGGGAGGGGATACAATGAGCAGTTCTTC.

The rearrangement uses TRBV5-4 and TRBJ1-2, with 11 bases fitting TRBD1. The CDR3 is made up of 13 amino acids. V lost 4 bases, J lost 8 bases, and 4 bases stayed unmatched. Per germline, CDR1 SGHNT and CDR2 YYREEE (reference sequence). CDR3: CASSPDRGRGYTF. The CDR3 DNA sequence: TGTGCCAGCAGCCCGGACAGGGGGCGAGGCTACACCTTC.

The genes are TRBV5-6 and TRBJ2-7; 8 bases agree with TRBD1. Germline-derived CDR1 and CDR2 are SGHDT and YYEEEE. J lost 6 bases, V lost 10 bases, and 18 bases had no gene match. CDR3 size: 15 residues. As DNA, the CDR3 is TGTGCCGGTGGCAGTTGGGGCTCACAGGGGGGCGAGCAGTACGTC. It encodes CAGGSWGSQGGEQYV.

This clone has just a few counts. The CDR3 nucleotides are TGTGCCAGCTCCACGACAGGGGCTGGAAACACCATATATTTT. This sequence encodes CASSTTGAGNTIYF. The chain recombines TRBV19 with TRBJ1-3; 8 nucleotides line up with TRBD1. Trimming at V came to 9 bases and at J to 2 bases, leaving 6 bases not matched to a gene. Per germline, CDR1 LNHDA and CDR2 SQIVND (reference sequence). The CDR3 sequence is 14 residues long.

The rearrangement links TRBV5-5 to TRBJ2-3; the D is unclear. This CDR3 contains 12 residues. Germline V gives CDR1 SGHKS, CDR2 YYEKEE (reference sequence). V lost 7 bases and J lost 2, with 8 bases in between. The DNA for the CDR3 is TGTGCCAGCGGCGGAAACACAGATACGCAGTATTTT. The encoded protein is CASGGNTDTQYF.

The chain uses TRBV5-6 and TRBJ1-5; D is undetermined. The CDR3 runs 13 residues. The ends were cut back, 0 bases at V and 4 bases at J, with 5 bases in the middle. Germline V gene lookup returns CDR1 SGHDT and CDR2 YYEEEE. CDR3 DNA sequence: TGTGCCAGCAGCTTGGCCCAGAATCAGCCCCAGCATTTT. It translates to CASSLAQNQPQHF.

The genes are TRBV12-3 or TRBV12-4 and TRBJ1-4; D is unresolved. The V end was cut by 8 bases, the J end by 8 bases, with 15 bases between. The CDR3 has 13 amino acids. The CDR3 is CASRLSPAEKLFF. CDR3 DNA sequence: TGTGCCAGCCGCCTAAGTCCTGCCGAAAAACTGTTTTTT.

This chain connects TRBV3-1 (or the pseudogene TRBV3-2) to TRBJ1-1, with 8 bases aligning to TRBD1. CDR1 is LGHDT and CDR2 is YNNKEL in the germline V gene (reference sequence). The junction had 8 bases not matched to a gene; V was cut back by 4 bases and J by 10 bases. The CDR3 contains 13 residues. The CDR3 DNA follows: TGTGCCAGCAGCCGAGAACAGGGGGTGGGAGCTTTCTTT. Protein: CASSREQGVGAFF.

This chain links TRBV28 with TRBJ1-1, with a tentative D call TRBD1 (5 bases). Between the trimmed V and J ends, which lost 6 bases and 1 base, there was a span of 12 bases. The CDR3 has 14 residues. Germline V gene data show CDR1 as MDHEN and CDR2 as SYDVKM. The CDR3 sequence is CASRREGPNTEAFF. The CDR3, as DNA: TGTGCCAGCAGAAGGGAGGGACCGAACACTGAAGCTTTCTTT.

This chain connects TRBV15 to TRBJ2-7, with D perhaps TRBD2 (6 bases). CDR1 is LNHNV, CDR2 YYDKDF, per germline (reference sequence). The CDR3 extends over 15 amino acids. V dropped 5 bases and J dropped 3 bases, with 17 bases sitting between them. The chain's CDR3 is CATSPGRGISYEQYF. CDR3 nucleotides: TGTGCCACCAGCCCGGGCCGGGGGATCAGCTACGAGCAGTACTTC. The full variable domain, with the rest looked up from reference TRBV15 and TRBJ2-7, is DAMVIQNPRYQVTQFGKPVTLSCSQTLNHNVMYWYQQKSSQAPKLLFHYYDKDFNNEADTPDNFQSRRPNTSFCFLDIRSPGLGDTAMYLCATSPGRGISYEQYFGPGTRLTVT.

CDR3 sequence (DNA): TGTGCCAGCAGCCCCTGGAGTCTAAACTTTTTGGATACGCAGTATTTT. This encodes CASSPWSLNFLDTQYF. This chain joins TRBV7-2 and TRBJ2-3; D remains unclear. The germline CDR1 and CDR2 sequences are SGHTA and FQGNSA. The V end was cut by 5 bases, the J end by 6 bases, with 21 bases between. The CDR3 has 16 amino acids.

CDR3: CASSPGGSAFF. The CDR3 DNA reads TGTGCCAGCTCTCCAGGGGGCTCGGCTTTCTTT. The genes are TRBV3-1 (or the pseudogene TRBV3-2) and TRBJ1-1; 8 bases map to TRBD1. Germline lookup yields CDR1 LGHDT and CDR2 YNNKEL (reference sequence). The CDR3 contains 11 residues. V lost 8 bases and J lost 11; bases outside the gene matches: 7.

The chain uses TRBV5-1 and TRBJ2-3, with a possible D match to TRBD2 (6 bases). Trimming left V 4 bases short and J 2 bases short, with 14 bases between. Per the germline V gene, CDR1 is SGHRS and CDR2 is YFSETQ. The CDR3 loop spans 15 amino acids. CDR3 in DNA: TGCGCCAGCAGCGCAATTCGGGACTTCACAGATACGCAGTATTTT. Its protein is CASSAIRDFTDTQYF.

The rearrangement links TRBV5-5 to TRBJ2-1; TRBD1 matches at 8 bases. The CDR3 runs 19 residues. V was clipped by 0 bases and J by 10 bases; unmatched bases: 21. The germline gives CDR1 SGHKS, CDR2 YYEKEE (reference sequence). DNA for the CDR3: TGTGCCAGCAGCTTGGGGGCTTGGTCAGGGGGCGATCCCAATAGCGAGCAGTTCTTC. It specifies CASSLGAWSGGDPNSEQFF.

V is TRBV2 and J is TRBJ1-6; a weak D match, TRBD1 (5 bases). This CDR3 is 13 amino acids long. V lost 8 bases and J lost 6, with 11 bases in between. In germline, CDR1 is SNHLY, CDR2 FYNNEI. For the CDR3, the DNA is TGTGCCAGCTCAGACAGAAGTAATTCACCCCTCCACTTT. Translated, it gives CASSDRSNSPLHF.

Comments on this clone: The sample carries other DNA sequences with the same CDR3. This sequence joins TRBV5-4 and TRBJ1-1; D is unclear. Germline V gene data show CDR1 as SGHNT and CDR2 as YYREEE (reference sequence). The V and J ends lost 0 bases and 0 bases respectively, with 3 bases between them. The CDR3 runs 13 residues. The CDR3 reads CASSLGMNTEAFF. The DNA of the CDR3 is TGTGCCAGCAGCTTGGGTATGAACACTGAAGCTTTCTTT.

This clone came up a few times. V is TRBV7-9 and J is TRBJ1-2; D not resolved. This CDR3 has 13 residues. V was trimmed by 5 bases and J by 1 base, leaving 8 bases between them. Germline V gene lookup returns CDR1 SEHNR and CDR2 FQNEAQ (reference sequence). The chain's CDR3 is CASSLGNNYGYTF. The CDR3 DNA follows: TGTGCCAGCAGCCTCGGGAATAACTATGGCTACACCTTC.

V usage is TRBV18 and J usage is TRBJ1-1; maybe TRBD1 (5 bases). V shed 0 bases and J shed 3 bases, with 14 bases lying between them. The germline V gene encodes CDR1 KGHSH and CDR2 LQKENI. The CDR3 is made up of 16 amino acids. As DNA, the CDR3 is TGTGCCAGCTCACCACCCGGCAGGGCGAGGTACACTGAAGCTTTCTTT. This translates into CASSPPGRARYTEAFF.

This clone was seen a few times. V is TRBV11-3 and J is TRBJ2-1, with TRBD1 identical over 7 bases. CDR3 length: 14 amino acids. Germline V CDR1 and CDR2: SGHNT, YENEEA. Trimming removed 5 bases from V and 8 bases from J; junction bases left unmatched: 9. The CDR3 DNA is TGTGCCAGCAGCAGGGCAGGGGGAAGTGATGAGCAGTTCTTC. This gives the protein CASSRAGGSDEQFF.